This T cell receptor beta chain originates from a study of T cell changes during pregnancy in multiple sclerosis. Method: immunoSEQ multiplex PCR; TCRdb's copy keeps in-frame clones and lacks some. The data show roughly 24,000 clones, 86% seen once. The CDR3 sequence is 15 residues long. CDR1 MNHEY and CDR2 SMNVEV come from the germline V gene (reference sequence). With V trimmed by 5 bases and J by 8 bases, 9 bases remained unmatched. Sequences were derived from CD8+ T cells from peripheral blood mononuclear cells, sampled in the first trimester of pregnancy. This TCR derives from a female donor in good health, enrolled as a control in a pregnancy study. The V gene is TRBV27, the J gene TRBJ2-1, with 10 bases matching TRBD2. CDR3 region: CASSPQRGGRHEQFF. The CDR3 DNA reads TGTGCCAGCAGTCCCCAGCGGGGGGGCCGTCATGAGCAGTTCTTC.